This T cell receptor beta chain was observed in a study of T cell responses to AZD1222 COVID-19 vaccine. Germline lookup yields CDR1 SNHLY and CDR2 FYNNEI. This CDR3 is built from 16 residues. Deletions cut 6 bases from V and 2 bases from J, with 17 bases between. Produced via immunoSEQ multiplex PCR; TCRdb's table is partial and in-frame only. The sample consists of roughly 200,000 clones, 85% to 95% of them appearing once. A note on this clone: Its antigen is not known.

Findings and limits, study-wide: Baseline antibody screening turned up just six seropositive AZD1222 recipients. Without day 14 samples, only post-peak T cell repertoires were studied.

The rearrangement joins TRBV2 to TRBJ1-5; tentative D call: TRBD1 (5 bases). The specimen was peripheral blood, collected on day 0 of AZD1222 vaccination. This clonotype was obtained from an adult in good health. The CDR3 here is CASRGTGLAGNQPQHF. CDR3 nucleotides: TGTGCCAGCAGAGGAACAGGACTCGCAGGCAATCAGCCCCAGCATTTT.